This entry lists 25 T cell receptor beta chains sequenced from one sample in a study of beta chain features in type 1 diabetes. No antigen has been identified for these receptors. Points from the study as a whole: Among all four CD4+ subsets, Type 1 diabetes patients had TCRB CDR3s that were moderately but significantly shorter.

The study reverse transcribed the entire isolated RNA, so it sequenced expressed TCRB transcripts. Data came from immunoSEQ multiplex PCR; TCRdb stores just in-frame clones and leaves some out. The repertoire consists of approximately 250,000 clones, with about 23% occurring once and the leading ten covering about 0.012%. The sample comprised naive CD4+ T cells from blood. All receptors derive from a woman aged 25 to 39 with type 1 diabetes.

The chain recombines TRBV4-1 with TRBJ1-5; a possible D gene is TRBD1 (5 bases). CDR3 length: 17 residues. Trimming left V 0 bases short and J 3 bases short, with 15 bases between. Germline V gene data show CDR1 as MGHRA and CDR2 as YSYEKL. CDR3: CASSQDWTSWTNQPQHF. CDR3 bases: TGCGCCAGCAGCCAAGACTGGACATCCTGGACCAATCAGCCCCAGCATTTT.

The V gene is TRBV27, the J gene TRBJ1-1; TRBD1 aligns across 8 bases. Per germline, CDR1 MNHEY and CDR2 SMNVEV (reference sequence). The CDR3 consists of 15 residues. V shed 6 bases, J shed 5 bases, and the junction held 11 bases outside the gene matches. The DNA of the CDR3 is TGTGCCAGCAGATCCCTCCAGGGGGCGGGAACTGAAGCTTTCTTT. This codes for CASRSLQGAGTEAFF.

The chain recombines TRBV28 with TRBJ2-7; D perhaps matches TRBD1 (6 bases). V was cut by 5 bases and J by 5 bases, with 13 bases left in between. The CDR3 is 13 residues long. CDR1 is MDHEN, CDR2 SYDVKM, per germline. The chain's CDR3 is CASSPTGSHEQYF. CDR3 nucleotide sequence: TGTGCCAGCAGTCCCACAGGGAGTCACGAGCAGTACTTC. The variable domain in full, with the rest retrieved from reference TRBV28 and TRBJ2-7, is DVKVTQSSRYLVKRTGEKVFLECVQDMDHENMFWYRQDPGLGLRLIYFSYDVKMKEKGDIPEGYSVSREKKERFSLILESASTNQTSMYLCASSPTGSHEQYFGPGTRLTVT.

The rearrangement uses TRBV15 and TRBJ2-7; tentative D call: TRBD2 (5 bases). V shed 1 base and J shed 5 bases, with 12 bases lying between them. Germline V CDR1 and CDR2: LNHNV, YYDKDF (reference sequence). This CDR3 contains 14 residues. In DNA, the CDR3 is TGTGCCACCAGCAGAGGTGGACTCGGCCACGAGCAGTACTTC. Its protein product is CATSRGGLGHEQYF. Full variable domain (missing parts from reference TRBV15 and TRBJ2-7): DAMVIQNPRYQVTQFGKPVTLSCSQTLNHNVMYWYQQKSSQAPKLLFHYYDKDFNNEADTPDNFQSRRPNTSFCFLDIRSPGLGDTAMYLCATSRGGLGHEQYFGPGTRLTVT.

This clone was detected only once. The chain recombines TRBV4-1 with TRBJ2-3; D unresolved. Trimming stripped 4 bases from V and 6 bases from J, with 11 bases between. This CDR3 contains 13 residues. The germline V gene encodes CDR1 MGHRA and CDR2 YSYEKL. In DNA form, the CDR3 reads TGCGCCAGCAGCCGAGTCGTTGGTGATACGCAGTATTTT. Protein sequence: CASSRVVGDTQYF.

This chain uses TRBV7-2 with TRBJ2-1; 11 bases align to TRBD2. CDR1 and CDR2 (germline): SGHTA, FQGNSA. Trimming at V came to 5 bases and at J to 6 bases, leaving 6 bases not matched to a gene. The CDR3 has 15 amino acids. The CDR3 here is CASSPPSGRRNEQFF. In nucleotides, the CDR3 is TGTGCCAGCAGCCCACCTAGCGGGAGGCGCAATGAGCAGTTCTTC.

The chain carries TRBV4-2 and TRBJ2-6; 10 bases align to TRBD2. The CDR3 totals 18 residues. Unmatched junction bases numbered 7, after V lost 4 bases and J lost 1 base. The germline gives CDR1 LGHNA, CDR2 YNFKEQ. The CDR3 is CASSPGTSDKSGANVLTF. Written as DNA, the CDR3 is TGTGCCAGCAGCCCCGGGACTAGCGATAAGTCTGGGGCCAACGTCCTGACTTTC.

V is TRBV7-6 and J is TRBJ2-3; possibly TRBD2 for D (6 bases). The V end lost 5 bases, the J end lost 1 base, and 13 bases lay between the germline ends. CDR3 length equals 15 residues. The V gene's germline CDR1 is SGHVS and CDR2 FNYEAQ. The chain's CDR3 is CASSPSGVGTDTQYF. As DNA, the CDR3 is TGTGCCAGCAGCCCGTCGGGAGTAGGCACAGATACGCAGTATTTT.

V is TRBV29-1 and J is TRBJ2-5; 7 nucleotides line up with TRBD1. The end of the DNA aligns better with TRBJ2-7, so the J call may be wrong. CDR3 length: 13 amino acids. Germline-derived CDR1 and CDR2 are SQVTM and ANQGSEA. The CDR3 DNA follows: TGCAGCGTCCGGGACAGTCTAACCTACGAGCAGTACTTC. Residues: CSVRDSLTYEQYF.

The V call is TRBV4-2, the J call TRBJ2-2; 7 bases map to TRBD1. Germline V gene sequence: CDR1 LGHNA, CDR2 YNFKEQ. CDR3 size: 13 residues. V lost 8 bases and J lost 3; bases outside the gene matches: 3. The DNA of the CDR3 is TGTGCCAGCGGCACAGGGGACACCGGGGAGCTGTTTTTT. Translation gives CASGTGDTGELFF.

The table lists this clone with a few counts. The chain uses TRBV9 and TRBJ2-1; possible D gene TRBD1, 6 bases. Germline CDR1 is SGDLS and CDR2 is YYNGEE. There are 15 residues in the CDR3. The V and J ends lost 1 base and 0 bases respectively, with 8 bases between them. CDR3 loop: CASSVRGGSYNEQFF. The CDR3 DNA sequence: TGTGCCAGCAGCGTAAGAGGGGGCTCCTACAATGAGCAGTTCTTC.

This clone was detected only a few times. The CDR3 DNA follows: TGCAGCGTCGCCGGGACAGTTGGTGGCTACACCTTC. It is translated as CSVAGTVGGYTF. The chain couples TRBV29-1 to TRBJ1-2, with 7 bases matching TRBD1. Germline trimming cut 6 bases from V and 7 bases from J; bases unmatched to any gene: 8. The germline gives CDR1 SQVTM, CDR2 ANQGSEA. This CDR3 is 12 amino acids long.

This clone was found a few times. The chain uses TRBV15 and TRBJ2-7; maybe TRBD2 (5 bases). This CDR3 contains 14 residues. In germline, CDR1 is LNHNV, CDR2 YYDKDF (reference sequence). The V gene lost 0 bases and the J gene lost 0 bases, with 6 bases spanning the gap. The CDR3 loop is CATSRDGDSYEQYF. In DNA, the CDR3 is TGTGCCACCAGCAGAGACGGGGACTCCTACGAGCAGTACTTC.

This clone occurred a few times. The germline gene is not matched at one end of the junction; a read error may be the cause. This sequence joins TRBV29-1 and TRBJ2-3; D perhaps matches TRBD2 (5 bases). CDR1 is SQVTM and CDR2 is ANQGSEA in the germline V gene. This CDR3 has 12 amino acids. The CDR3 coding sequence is TGCAGCGTAGCAGACTTAGCGTCCCCTGAGCTTTTT. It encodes CSVADLASPELF.

Written as DNA, the CDR3 is TGTGCCAGTGCCGACGGGTCCCGCACAGATACGCAGTATTTT. This codes for CASADGSRTDTQYF. The gene calls are TRBV19 and TRBJ2-3; D remains ambiguous. CDR3 length equals 14 residues. Germline loops: CDR1 LNHDA, CDR2 SQIVND (reference sequence). V lost 8 bases and J 1 base, leaving 13 bases between the germline ends.

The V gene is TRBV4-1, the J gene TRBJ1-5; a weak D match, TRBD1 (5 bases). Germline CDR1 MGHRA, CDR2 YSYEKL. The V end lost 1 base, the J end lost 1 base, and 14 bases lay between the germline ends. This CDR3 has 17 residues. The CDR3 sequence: CASSQGPGRKSNQPQHF. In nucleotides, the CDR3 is TGCGCCAGCAGCCAAGGCCCAGGGAGGAAGAGCAATCAGCCCCAGCATTTT.

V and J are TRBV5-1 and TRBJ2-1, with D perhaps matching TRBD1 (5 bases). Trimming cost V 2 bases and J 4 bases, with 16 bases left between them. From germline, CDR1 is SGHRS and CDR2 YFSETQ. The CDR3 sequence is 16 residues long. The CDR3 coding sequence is TGCGCCAGCAGCTTTGCCAGGGCGTCGAATTACAATGAGCAGTTCTTC. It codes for CASSFARASNYNEQFF.

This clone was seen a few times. For the CDR3, the DNA is TGTGCCAGCAGTACAGGGGTCACTGAAGCTTTCTTT. Its protein product is CASSTGVTEAFF. The V call is TRBV7-2, the J call TRBJ1-1, with 7 bases matching TRBD1. Germline CDR1 is SGHTA and CDR2 is FQGNSA. The CDR3 consists of 12 residues. J was trimmed by 4 bases and V by 6 bases; bases with no gene match: 2.

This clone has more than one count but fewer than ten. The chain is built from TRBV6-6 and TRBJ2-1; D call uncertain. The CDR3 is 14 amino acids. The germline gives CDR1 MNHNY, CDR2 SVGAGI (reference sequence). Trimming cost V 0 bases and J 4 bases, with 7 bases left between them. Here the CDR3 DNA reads TGTGCCAGCAGTTACTCGACACTTTACAATGAGCAGTTCTTC. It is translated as CASSYSTLYNEQFF.

The CDR3 loop reads CASSNSGRASGELFF. The CDR3 coding sequence is TGTGCCAGCAGTAATAGCGGGAGGGCCTCCGGGGAGCTGTTTTTT. This rearrangement joins TRBV25-1 to TRBJ2-2; TRBD2 matches 11 bases. In germline, CDR1 is MGHDK, CDR2 SYGVNS. The CDR3 runs to 15 residues. Trimming removed 5 bases from V and 6 bases from J; junction bases left unmatched: 5.

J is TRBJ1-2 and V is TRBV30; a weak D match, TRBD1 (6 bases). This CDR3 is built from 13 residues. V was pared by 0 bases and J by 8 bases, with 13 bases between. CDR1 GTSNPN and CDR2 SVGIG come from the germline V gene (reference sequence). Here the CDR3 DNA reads TGTGCCTGGAGTGTACTGGGGGGGGGCGGCTACACCTTC. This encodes CAWSVLGGGGYTF.

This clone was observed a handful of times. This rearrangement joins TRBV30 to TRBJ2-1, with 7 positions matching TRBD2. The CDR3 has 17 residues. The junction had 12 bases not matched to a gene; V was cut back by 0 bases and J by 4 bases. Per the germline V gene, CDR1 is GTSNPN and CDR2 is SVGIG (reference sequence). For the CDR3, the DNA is TGTGCCTGGAGTGTACTTGGAGGCGGGAGTCGGTACAATGAGCAGTTCTTC. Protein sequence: CAWSVLGGGSRYNEQFF.

The CDR3 DNA sequence: TGTGCCAGCAGCCCCGGACTAGCGGTGAAGGAGACCCAGTACTTC. It is translated as CASSPGLAVKETQYF. The V call is TRBV7-3, the J call TRBJ2-5; 10 nucleotides agree with TRBD2. This CDR3 is built from 15 residues. The ends lost 5 bases at V and 5 bases at J; junction bases unmatched: 8. Germline V lookup: CDR1 SGHTA, CDR2 FQGTGA.

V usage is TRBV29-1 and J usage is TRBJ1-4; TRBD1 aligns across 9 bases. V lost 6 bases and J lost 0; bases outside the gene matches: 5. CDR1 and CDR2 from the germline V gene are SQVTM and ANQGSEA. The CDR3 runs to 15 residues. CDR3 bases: TGCAGCGTCCCGGACAGGGGTGCAACTAATGAAAAACTGTTTTTT. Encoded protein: CSVPDRGATNEKLFF.

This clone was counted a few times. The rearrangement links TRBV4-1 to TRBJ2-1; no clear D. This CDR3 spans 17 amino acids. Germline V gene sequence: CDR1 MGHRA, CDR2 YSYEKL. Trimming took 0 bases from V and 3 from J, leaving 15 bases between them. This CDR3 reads CASSQEASSGYYNEQFF. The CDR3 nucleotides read TGCGCCAGCAGCCAAGAAGCTTCTAGTGGGTACTACAATGAGCAGTTCTTC.